The 17 T cell receptor beta chains below were found in one sample sequenced in a study of T cell clonotyping in hematopoietic cell transplantation. TCRdb's copy holds only in-frame clones and misses some; the assay was immunoSEQ multiplex PCR. This repertoire shows 9,500 to 15,000 clones, roughly 50% found once; its top ten account for 10% to 11%. Specimen: peripheral blood mononuclear cells. Every receptor here comes from a man in his fifties or sixties in good health. Some clones in this sample may be carry-over from other donors' samples.

This chain links TRBV6-5 with TRBJ2-5; D is perhaps TRBD2 (6 bases). Trimming shortened V by 7 bases and J by 9 bases, and 15 bases separated the two germline ends. The CDR3 sequence is 12 residues long. From germline, CDR1 is MNHEY and CDR2 SVGAGI. CDR3 bases: TGTGCCAGCATGGGGGGACCGGGGGCCCAGTACTTC. Translating gives CASMGGPGAQYF.

The gene calls are TRBV6-5 and TRBJ2-2, with TRBD1 as a possible D gene (5 bases). Trimming stripped 0 bases from V and 2 bases from J, with 7 bases between. The CDR3 totals 15 residues. Germline V gene sequence: CDR1 MNHEY, CDR2 SVGAGI. CDR3 DNA sequence: TGTGCCAGCAGTTACTCCGACAGCAACACCGGGGAGCTGTTTTTT. Residues: CASSYSDSNTGELFF.

This clone was found a few times. The chain combines TRBV6-5 with TRBJ2-3, with D possibly being TRBD2 (5 bases). The V end lost 4 bases, the J end lost 5 bases, and 7 bases lay between the germline ends. Germline V gene sequence: CDR1 MNHEY, CDR2 SVGAGI. The length of the CDR3 is 12 residues. The CDR3 DNA reads TGTGCCAGCAGTTCGCGGGTAGATACGCAGTATTTT. This codes for CASSSRVDTQYF.

Details on this clone: The same CDR3 is also encoded by other DNA sequences in this sample. This chain links TRBV30 with TRBJ1-1; D gene ambiguous. CDR3 length equals 11 residues. Per the germline V gene, CDR1 is GTSNPN and CDR2 is SVGIG (reference sequence). V lost 0 bases and J lost 5, with 4 bases in between. This CDR3 is CAWSVGTEAFF. The CDR3 bases are TGTGCCTGGAGTGTAGGGACTGAAGCTTTCTTT.

This chain links TRBV2 with TRBJ2-2, with 8 positions matching TRBD1. The CDR3 totals 15 residues. The V and J ends lost 11 bases and 5 bases, in that order; junction bases with no gene match: 13. Germline CDR1 SNHLY, CDR2 FYNNEI. DNA for the CDR3: TGTGCCTCCACTGGAGGGGACAGGTTTACCGGGGAGCTGTTTTTT. Protein product: CASTGGDRFTGELFF.

The chain uses TRBV28 and TRBJ2-7, with 9 nucleotides matching TRBD1. The CDR3 consists of 14 residues. Germline V gene data show CDR1 as MDHEN and CDR2 as SYDVKM. The V and J ends lost 6 bases and 6 bases, in that order; junction bases with no gene match: 9. The DNA for the CDR3 is TGTGCCAGCAGCTATAACAGGGGGCTTGTCGAGCAGTACTTC. This sequence encodes CASSYNRGLVEQYF.

The chain couples TRBV6-5 to TRBJ1-5; weak D call: TRBD1 (6 bases). CDR3 length: 14 residues. Germline-derived CDR1 and CDR2 are MNHEY and SVGAGI. Trimming left V 8 bases short and J 7 bases short, with 18 bases between. CDR3 nucleotide sequence: TGTGCCAGCGGACCACAGGGAGGCTTACAGCCCCAGCATTTT. It specifies CASGPQGGLQPQHF.

This chain joins TRBV9 and TRBJ2-1; D not resolved. The CDR3 length is 13 residues. With 0 bases removed from V and 8 bases from J, the gap between germline ends came to 9 bases. CDR1 is SGDLS and CDR2 is YYNGEE in the germline V gene. In DNA, the CDR3 is TGTGCCAGCAGCGTAGGTCCTGGGCATGAGCAGTTCTTC. Protein product: CASSVGPGHEQFF.

This rearrangement joins TRBV7-9 to TRBJ2-7; TRBD1 might be the D (6 bases). The CDR3 loop spans 12 amino acids. Trimming removed 5 bases at V and 4 bases at J, with 9 bases between. Germline assignment: CDR1 SEHNR and CDR2 FQNEAQ (reference sequence). The CDR3, as DNA: TGTGCCAGCAGCGGCCAGGGGTACGAGCAGTACTTC. Its translation: CASSGQGYEQYF.

This clone qualifies as medium-sized. This chain connects TRBV19 to TRBJ2-7; D may correspond to TRBD1 or TRBD2 (6 bases each). Trimming pared 7 bases from V and 4 bases from J, leaving 20 bases between. There are 15 residues in the CDR3. Germline V gene data show CDR1 as LNHDA and CDR2 as SQIVND (reference sequence). The DNA for the CDR3 is TGTGCCAGTACTCCCAAATTCGGAGGGGGGTACGAGCAGTACTTC. This translates into CASTPKFGGGYEQYF.

The chain carries TRBV6-5 and TRBJ1-2; unclear D gene. CDR1 MNHEY and CDR2 SVGAGI come from the germline V gene. The V and J ends lost 7 bases and 0 bases respectively, with 12 bases between them. This CDR3 has 14 amino acids. CDR3 bases: TGTGCCAGCACCCCAGGTGGAGCTAACTATGGCTACACCTTC. Its protein product is CASTPGGANYGYTF.

The chain links TRBV5-1 to TRBJ1-1; perhaps TRBD1 as D (5 bases). Trimming cost V 4 bases and J 1 base, with 11 bases left between them. CDR1 and CDR2 (germline): SGHRS, YFSETQ. The CDR3 sequence is 14 residues long. This chain's CDR3 is CASSVGTANTEAFF. CDR3 nucleotides: TGCGCCAGCAGCGTAGGGACGGCGAACACTGAAGCTTTCTTT.

The gene calls are TRBV19 and TRBJ1-1; D remains unclear. V shed 2 bases and J shed 0 bases, with 7 bases lying between them. CDR1 and CDR2 from the germline V gene are LNHDA and SQIVND (reference sequence). The CDR3 is 14 residues long. The CDR3 loop reads CASSIFGLNTEAFF. CDR3 DNA: TGTGCCAGTAGTATATTCGGGTTGAACACTGAAGCTTTCTTT.

This clone has only one observation. The chain combines TRBV30 with TRBJ1-5; maybe TRBD1 (5 bases). The ends were cut back, 2 bases at V and 6 bases at J, with 14 bases in the middle. The CDR3 runs 14 residues. Germline V lookup: CDR1 GTSNPN, CDR2 SVGIG (reference sequence). In nucleotides, the CDR3 is TGTGCCTGGAGTCTGGCAGGGAGGATTCAGCCCCAGCATTTT. The encoded protein is CAWSLAGRIQPQHF.

This clone came up once. The chain combines TRBV6-5 with TRBJ1-2, with D perhaps matching TRBD1 (5 bases). CDR1 MNHEY and CDR2 SVGAGI come from the germline V gene. V gave up 5 bases and J gave up 2 bases, with 15 bases separating them. The CDR3 length is 15 residues. CDR3 sequence (DNA): TGTGCCAGCAGTGGACGGGGACCGTTCAACTATGGCTACACCTTC. This codes for CASSGRGPFNYGYTF.

The V and J genes are TRBV4-3 and TRBJ1-3; D is unresolved. Per germline, CDR1 LGHNA and CDR2 YSLEER. Trimming left V 0 bases short and J 4 bases short, with 10 bases between. The CDR3 loop spans 15 amino acids. Here the CDR3 reads CASSQDYRGGNTIYF. CDR3 sequence (DNA): TGCGCCAGCAGCCAAGATTACAGAGGGGGAAACACCATATATTTT.

The gene calls are TRBV30 and TRBJ1-1, with D possibly TRBD1 on 6 matching bases. Trimming removed 1 base from V and 5 bases from J, with 8 bases in between. This CDR3 has 12 residues. Germline assignment: CDR1 GTSNPN and CDR2 SVGIG (reference sequence). CDR3 nucleotide sequence: TGTGCCTGGAGTGGAGGGGGGACTGAAGCTTTCTTT. Encoded protein: CAWSGGGTEAFF. The whole variable domain, filled in from reference TRBV30 and TRBJ1-1, reads SQTIHQWPATLVQPVGSPLSLECTVEGTSNPNLYWYRQAAGRGLQLLFYSVGIGQISSEVPQNLSASRPQDRQFILSSKKLLLSDSGFYLCAWSGGGTEAFFGQGTRLTVV.